Shown below are 27 T cell receptor beta chains from a single sample sequenced in a study of blood T cell repertoires in COVID-19. Here immunoSEQ multiplex PCR was the method, and the copy in TCRdb shows in-frame clones only, minus some. The table lists some 250,000 clones, less than 90% of them singletons. The sequencing input was peripheral blood. The receptor set was obtained from a man aged 25 to 40 with active or convalescent COVID-19.

This clone was found a few times. The rearrangement uses TRBV6-5 and TRBJ1-1; 7 positions match TRBD1. V dropped 1 base and J dropped 7; count of bases not matched to a gene: 6. Germline assignment: CDR1 MNHEY and CDR2 SVGAGI. CDR3 length: 14 residues. The CDR3 spells CASSYYGTEDEAFF. For the CDR3, the DNA is TGTGCCAGCAGTTACTATGGGACAGAAGATGAAGCTTTCTTT.

The chain employs TRBV19 and TRBJ1-5; D gene uncertain. Germline loops: CDR1 LNHDA, CDR2 SQIVND (reference sequence). V gave up 2 bases and J gave up 5 bases, with 13 bases separating them. The CDR3 consists of 15 residues. The CDR3 is CASSIPGVTDQPQHF. The CDR3 region has the DNA TGTGCCAGTAGTATACCCGGGGTCACGGATCAGCCCCAGCATTTT. Complete variable domain (other parts from reference TRBV19 and TRBJ1-5): DGGITQSPKYLFRKEGQNVTLSCEQNLNHDAMYWYRQDPGQGLRLIYYSQIVNDFQKGDIAEGYSVSREKKESFPLTVTSAQKNPTAFYLCASSIPGVTDQPQHFGDGTRLSIL.

V usage is TRBV15 and J usage is TRBJ1-1, with D tentatively TRBD1 (5 bases). V was trimmed by 4 bases and J by 0 bases, leaving 9 bases between them. In germline, CDR1 is LNHNV, CDR2 YYDKDF (reference sequence). The CDR3 runs 14 residues. CDR3 sequence: CATSIPTVNTEAFF. CDR3 bases: TGTGCCACCAGCATACCGACAGTGAACACTGAAGCTTTCTTT.

For this clone: A junction boundary mismatches the germline segment, possibly from a read error. J is TRBJ1-1 and V is TRBV6-2 or TRBV6-3, with D uncertain. Germline assignment: CDR1 MNHEY and CDR2 SVGEGT. The CDR3 sequence is 14 residues long. This chain's CDR3 is CASSPTALNAEAFF. CDR3 nucleotide sequence: TGTGCCAGCAGCCCCACCGCGTTGAACGCTGAAGCTTTCTTT.

V usage is TRBV5-1 and J usage is TRBJ1-6, with TRBD1 identical over 9 bases. Looked up from germline, CDR1 is SGHRS and CDR2 is YFSETQ. The CDR3 sequence is 16 residues long. J gave up 9 bases and V 7 bases, and 14 bases lay outside the gene matches. The CDR3 region is CASSKPQGAGVSPLHF. The DNA for the CDR3 is TGCGCCAGCTCTAAACCACAGGGGGCGGGGGTTTCACCCCTCCACTTT.

V and J are TRBV10-3 and TRBJ1-1, with a possible D match to TRBD1 (6 bases). The CDR3 totals 14 residues. Germline lookup yields CDR1 ENHRY and CDR2 SYGVKD. V gave up 5 bases and J gave up 1 base, with 11 bases separating them. CDR3 in DNA: TGTGCCATCAGTAGTTTGGGACAGAACACTGAAGCTTTCTTT. This gives the protein CAISSLGQNTEAFF.

The chain is built from TRBV13 and TRBJ1-1; D remains unclear. V dropped 5 bases and J dropped 7 bases, with 14 bases sitting between them. Per the germline V gene, CDR1 is PRHDT and CDR2 is FYEKMQ (reference sequence). There are 13 residues in the CDR3. The CDR3 bases are TGTGCCAGCAGCCCAGGATCAGCCTTTGAAGCTTTCTTT. Its protein is CASSPGSAFEAFF. The full variable domain, in which reference TRBV13 and TRBJ1-1 provide the parts outside the CDR3, is AAGVIQSPRHLIKEKRETATLKCYPIPRHDTVYWYQQGPGQDPQFLISFYEKMQSDKGSIPDRFSAQQFSDYHSELNMSSLELGDSALYFCASSPGSAFEAFFGQGTRLTVV.

The DNA for the CDR3 is TGTGCCAGCAGCTTGAGACTAGCACGGTACCAAGAGACCCAGTACTTC. The encoded protein is CASSLRLARYQETQYF. V is TRBV9 and J is TRBJ2-5; 7 bases are a match to TRBD2. Germline V gene sequence: CDR1 SGDLS, CDR2 YYNGEE. Trimming removed 4 bases from V and 0 bases from J; junction bases left unmatched: 9. The CDR3 has 16 amino acids.

This chain joins TRBV30 and TRBJ1-5; D gene uncertain. Trimming took off 2 bases at V and 4 bases at J, with 9 bases between the two ends. Per the germline V gene, CDR1 is GTSNPN and CDR2 is SVGIG (reference sequence). There are 13 residues in the CDR3. CDR3 region: CAWSRTDNQPQHF. In DNA form, the CDR3 reads TGTGCCTGGAGTCGTACAGATAATCAGCCCCAGCATTTT.

The chain is built from TRBV7-2 and TRBJ1-1; D possibly corresponds to TRBD1 (6 bases). The length of the CDR3 is 14 residues. V shed 3 bases and J shed 3 bases, with 11 bases lying between them. Germline CDR1 SGHTA, CDR2 FQGNSA. The CDR3 bases are TGTGCCAGCAGCTTGCAGGGGCCCTACACTGAAGCTTTCTTT. Residues: CASSLQGPYTEAFF.

The genes are TRBV5-6 and TRBJ2-2; D perhaps matches TRBD1 (6 bases). V was clipped by 2 bases and J by 0 bases, with 14 bases between them. From germline, CDR1 is SGHDT and CDR2 YYEEEE. The CDR3 has 17 amino acids. DNA of the CDR3: TGTGCCAGCAGCTTTACCCCCGGGACAACGAACACCGGGGAGCTGTTTTTT. Translation: CASSFTPGTTNTGELFF. Full variable domain (rest looked up from reference TRBV5-6 and TRBJ2-2): DAGVTQSPTHLIKTRGQQVTLRCSPKSGHDTVSWYQQALGQGPQFIFQYYEEEERQRGNFPDRFSGHQFPNYSSELNVNALLLGDSALYLCASSFTPGTTNTGELFFGEGSRLTVL.

The V call is TRBV13, the J call TRBJ2-2; TRBD2 matches at 12 bases. The trim removed 5 bases at V and 3 bases at J, leaving 10 bases unmatched. The length of the CDR3 is 18 residues. Germline CDR1 and CDR2: PRHDT and FYEKMQ (reference sequence). The CDR3 DNA reads as TGTGCCAGCAGCATATGGACAAGACTAGCGGGGGACACCGGGGAGCTGTTTTTT. As protein: CASSIWTRLAGDTGELFF.

The chain couples TRBV7-8 to TRBJ1-4; D perhaps matches TRBD1 (6 bases). Trimming cost V 1 base and J 3 bases, with 6 bases left between them. This CDR3 has 14 amino acids. CDR1 is SGHVS and CDR2 is FQNEAQ in the germline V gene. This CDR3 reads CASSLGQANEKLFF. In DNA form, the CDR3 reads TGTGCCAGCAGCTTAGGACAGGCTAATGAAAAACTGTTTTTT.

This sequence joins TRBV2 and TRBJ1-4, with TRBD1 identical over 10 bases. The CDR3 runs 13 residues. Per the germline V gene, CDR1 is SNHLY and CDR2 is FYNNEI. Trimming took 11 bases from V and 7 from J; bases not matched to a gene: 7. The CDR3 here is CAGRQGASEKLFF. The DNA for the CDR3 is TGTGCCGGTCGACAGGGGGCGAGTGAAAAACTGTTTTTT.

The genes are TRBV27 and TRBJ1-3; D gene ambiguous. The CDR3 extends over 13 amino acids. Germline V CDR1 and CDR2: MNHEY, SMNVEV (reference sequence). The germline V and J ends were trimmed by 5 bases and 4 bases, with 9 bases remaining between them. This chain's CDR3 is CASSANSGNTIYF. The CDR3 bases are TGTGCCAGCAGTGCAAACTCGGGAAACACCATATATTTT.

The J gene is TRBJ1-5, the V gene TRBV28; 9 bases align to TRBD1. The ends lost 6 bases at V and 4 bases at J; junction bases unmatched: 4. The CDR3 is 14 amino acids. CDR1 is MDHEN and CDR2 is SYDVKM in the germline V gene. The CDR3 spells CASRGDRGNQPQHF. The CDR3 region has the DNA TGTGCCAGCAGGGGAGACAGGGGGAATCAGCCCCAGCATTTT. The full variable domain, completed using reference TRBV28 and TRBJ1-5, is DVKVTQSSRYLVKRTGEKVFLECVQDMDHENMFWYRQDPGLGLRLIYFSYDVKMKEKGDIPEGYSVSREKKERFSLILESASTNQTSMYLCASRGDRGNQPQHFGDGTRLSIL.

This clone was detected once. V usage is TRBV5-1 and J usage is TRBJ2-5, with D maybe TRBD2 (5 bases). Germline V gene data show CDR1 as SGHRS and CDR2 as YFSETQ. The CDR3 spans 15 residues. Trimming took 6 bases from V and 5 from J, leaving 20 bases between them. The CDR3 sequence: CASTSPSGSGETQYF. CDR3 sequence (DNA): TGCGCCAGCACCAGCCCCTCGGGGTCCGGGGAGACCCAGTACTTC.

The V gene is TRBV5-4, the J gene TRBJ1-2; no clear D gene. The CDR3 length is 14 residues. Germline CDR1 SGHNT, CDR2 YYREEE (reference sequence). Trimming shortened V by 0 bases and J by 3 bases, and 9 bases separated the two germline ends. This CDR3 reads CASSLDLSDYGYTF. The CDR3 region has the DNA TGTGCCAGCAGCTTGGATCTCAGCGACTATGGCTACACCTTC.

The chain is built from TRBV12-3 or TRBV12-4 and TRBJ1-5; TRBD1 matches at 8 bases. The CDR3 is made up of 12 amino acids. V dropped 5 bases and J dropped 11; count of bases not matched to a gene: 5. The DNA of the CDR3 is TGTGCCAGCAGTACAGGGGGGGTGGCCCAGCATTTT. Its protein is CASSTGGVAQHF.

This clone was found a few times. V and J are TRBV6-5 and TRBJ1-2, with 10 positions matching TRBD1. The CDR3 runs to 15 residues. Trimming took 7 bases from V and 2 from J; bases not matched to a gene: 7. Looked up from germline, CDR1 is MNHEY and CDR2 is SVGAGI. CDR3 region: CASIDRGLINYGYTF. CDR3 DNA sequence: TGTGCCAGCATCGACAGGGGGCTGATAAACTATGGCTACACCTTC.

This chain links TRBV6-6 with TRBJ1-1; possibly TRBD1 for D (5 bases). This CDR3 region has 15 residues. Trimming took off 9 bases at V and 6 bases at J, with 23 bases between the two ends. The germline CDR1 and CDR2 sequences are MNHNY and SVGAGI (reference sequence). In DNA form, the CDR3 reads TGTGCCAGTCTCCCTTTCCAGGCAGGGTCCCCTGAAGCTTTCTTT. The encoded protein is CASLPFQAGSPEAFF.

The CDR3 DNA follows: TGCGCCAGCAGCCAAGTAGTAAGGGGTAAGAGCAATCAGCCCCAGCATTTT. Protein: CASSQVVRGKSNQPQHF. The chain recombines TRBV4-1 with TRBJ1-5; D might be TRBD1 (5 bases). The germline CDR1 and CDR2 sequences are MGHRA and YSYEKL. Trimming stripped 1 base from V and 1 base from J, with 14 bases between. This CDR3 contains 17 residues.

This chain uses TRBV27 with TRBJ1-1; D is undetermined. Trimming cost V 1 base and J 1 base, with 7 bases left between them. Per the germline V gene, CDR1 is MNHEY and CDR2 is SMNVEV (reference sequence). CDR3 length: 14 amino acids. The CDR3 region is CASSLYPGNTEAFF. In DNA form, the CDR3 reads TGTGCCAGCAGTTTATACCCAGGGAACACTGAAGCTTTCTTT.

The V and J genes are TRBV7-9 and TRBJ2-7; a possible D gene is TRBD1 (6 bases). The CDR3 has 16 residues. Germline CDR1 reads SEHNR; CDR2 reads FQNEAQ (reference sequence). Trimming removed 6 bases from V and 0 bases from J, with 18 bases in between. The chain's CDR3 is CASREITGRFSYEQYF. The CDR3 DNA follows: TGTGCCAGCAGGGAAATTACAGGGCGCTTCTCCTACGAGCAGTACTTC. The full variable domain, completed using reference TRBV7-9 and TRBJ2-7, is DTGVSQNPRHKITKRGQNVTFRCDPISEHNRLYWYRQTLGQGPEFLTYFQNEAQLEKSRLLSDRFSAERPKGSFSTLEIQRTEQGDSAMYLCASREITGRFSYEQYFGPGTRLTVT.

The rearrangement uses TRBV10-1 and TRBJ1-2; D not resolved. The CDR3 consists of 8 residues. The germline V gene has CDR1 WNHNN and CDR2 SYGVQD (reference sequence). V lost 11 bases, J lost 8 bases, and 6 bases lay in between. This CDR3 reads CAHRGYTF. In nucleotides, the CDR3 is TGCGCCCACCGGGGCTACACCTTC.

The CDR3 DNA reads as TGTGCCAGCAGCCGGGTCGAGGTGGGAAACACCATATATTTT. Its protein is CASSRVEVGNTIYF. The chain links TRBV11-2 to TRBJ1-3; D gene uncertain. V shed 5 bases and J shed 4 bases, with 12 bases lying between them. The CDR3 length is 14 residues. Germline CDR1 is SGHAT and CDR2 is FQNNGV.

The gene calls are TRBV19 and TRBJ2-2, with 8 bases that match TRBD2. The CDR3 has 16 amino acids. Germline V gives CDR1 LNHDA, CDR2 SQIVND (reference sequence). Trimming removed 7 bases from V and 5 bases from J; junction bases left unmatched: 12. CDR3 DNA sequence: TGTGCCAGTACCGGGGGGCCCCGCGGGAGGACCGGGGAGCTGTTTTTT. Amino acid sequence: CASTGGPRGRTGELFF.